These T cell receptor beta chains were read from a single sample in a study of T cells in Graves' hyperthyroidism and ophthalmopathy. TCRdb analysed the multiplex PCR reads with MiXCR anew, one entry per CDR3 protein. The data hold approximately 420,000 distinct CDR3 sequences, with more than 12% observed a single time. Sequenced material: blood. The receptors here all came from a woman in her 30s with Graves' hyperthyroidism. CDR3s leave out the opening cysteine and the closing phenylalanine or tryptophan. D genes are given only for firm matches.

D: NA
V: TRBV2
J: TRBJ1-4
CDR3: ASRDGTSPNEKLF

D: NA
V: TRBV19
J: TRBJ1-1
CDR3: ASSIGGQFTEAF

D: NA
V: TRBV6-1
J: TRBJ2-5
CDR3: ASSEWGPMTETQY

D: NA
V: TRBV3-1
J: TRBJ2-3
CDR3: ASSLWGYTDTQY

D: NA
V: TRBV2
J: TRBJ2-7
CDR3: ASRIGLTTYEQY

D: NA
V: TRBV20-1
J: TRBJ2-1
CDR3: SATDSSSSYNEQF

D: NA
V: TRBV20-1
J: TRBJ1-2
CDR3: SARRDTDPYGYT

D: NA
V: TRBV4-2
J: TRBJ2-5
CDR3: ASSQVSQANQETQY

D: TRBD1
V: TRBV7-2
J: TRBJ1-5
CDR3: ASSLVGQGNQPQH

D: TRBD2
V: TRBV20-1
J: TRBJ2-2
CDR3: SASALRLAGGKNTGELF

D: NA
V: TRBV6-6
J: TRBJ2-7
CDR3: ASSYSRGSYEQY

D: NA
V: TRBV29-1
J: TRBJ2-7
CDR3: SVRRSLYEQY

D: NA
V: TRBV6-2/TRBV6-3
J: TRBJ2-1
CDR3: ASRHEGLYNEQF

D: NA
V: TRBV7-9
J: TRBJ2-4
CDR3: ASRGGDIQY

D: NA
V: TRBV10-3
J: TRBJ1-1
CDR3: AISDRGDTEAF

D: NA
V: TRBV6-5
J: TRBJ1-6
CDR3: ASSLLRDSPLH

D: NA
V: TRBV11-1
J: TRBJ2-1
CDR3: ASSLGPHGGDEQF

D: TRBD1
V: TRBV12-3/TRBV12-4
J: TRBJ2-2
CDR3: ASSRGQGSGELF

D: NA
V: TRBV2
J: TRBJ1-4
CDR3: ASSPGTTTNEKLF

D: NA
V: TRBV30
J: TRBJ2-1
CDR3: AWRPGTLHNEQF

D: TRBD1
V: TRBV7-2
J: TRBJ2-3
CDR3: ASSFRDRGLSKDTQY

D: NA
V: TRBV19
J: TRBJ2-7
CDR3: ASSSGYEQY

D: TRBD2
V: TRBV4-1
J: TRBJ2-3
CDR3: ASSQVSGRTADTQY

D: TRBD2
V: TRBV7-8
J: TRBJ2-3
CDR3: ASSLGASGTRTQY

D: TRBD2
V: TRBV20-1
J: TRBJ2-2
CDR3: SARGGLAGGHTGELF